This entry features one TCR beta chain sequence. Its antigen remains unidentified. TCRdb's table, derived via immunoSEQ multiplex PCR, lists solely in-frame clones and lacks some. The sample lists more than 15,000 clones; about 90% were seen once. The sample belongs to a study of T cell clonotyping in hematopoietic cell transplantation. Overall study results and limits: Higher Inverse Simpson Index values in graft donor and pretransplant recipient predicted broader posttransplant TCR diversity. After transplant, recipient diversity fell while pathologically expanded clonotypes grew through day 180. Without cell sorting, CD4 versus CD8 contributions remain unresolved.

Deletions cut 4 bases from V and 5 bases from J, with 17 bases between. CDR1 MDHEN and CDR2 SYDVKM come from the germline V gene. CDR3 length: 15 residues. The chain has TRBV28 and TRBJ2-5; D is possibly TRBD2 (5 bases). The source material was peripheral blood mononuclear cells. This TCR was recovered from a man aged 50 to 59 in good health. Some clones in this sample may be carry-over from other donors' samples. CDR3 region: CASSSPTGTGETQYF. The CDR3 DNA sequence: TGTGCCAGCAGTTCACCTACGGGCACGGGGGAGACCCAGTACTTC.